A selection of T cell receptor beta chains follows, all from one sample in a study of follicular helper T cells after annual influenza vaccination. Some clones are missing from TCRdb's copy, which holds only in-frame ones; the method was immunoSEQ multiplex PCR. Among approximately 15,000 clones, just under 80% were seen once, and the ten largest hold about 0.42%. Here the sequenced sample was CXCR5- memory CD4+ T cells sorted from blood, taken on the day of influenza vaccination. The receptors were gathered from an adult who received the influenza vaccine. Both conserved end residues are part of each CDR3. Fields, in order: D gene, V gene, J gene, clone size, CDR3 protein, CDR3 DNA. A D gene is named only where the DNA matches it firmly. Clone size is not always given. Where it is, it says once, few, many or a class for expanded clones.

d_call: TRBD1
v_call: TRBV2
j_call: TRBJ2-3
clone_size: NA
cdr3_aa: CASSVTGGTDTQYF
cdr3_nt: TGTGCCAGCAGCGTAACAGGGGGCACAGATACGCAGTATTTT

d_call: TRBD1
v_call: TRBV6-1
j_call: TRBJ2-3
clone_size: NA
cdr3_aa: CAAGQGLPPTDTQYF
cdr3_nt: TGTGCCGCAGGACAGGGCCTTCCCCCCACAGATACGCAGTATTTT

d_call: TRBD1
v_call: TRBV2
j_call: TRBJ1-5
clone_size: NA
cdr3_aa: CASRTQGEAGQPQHF
cdr3_nt: TGTGCCAGCAGAACTCAGGGGGAAGCAGGTCAGCCCCAGCATTTT

d_call: NA
v_call: TRBV5-1
j_call: TRBJ2-6
clone_size: NA
cdr3_aa: CASSLRSSGANVLTF
cdr3_nt: TGCGCCAGCAGCTTGAGGAGCTCTGGGGCCAACGTCCTGACTTTC

d_call: TRBD2
v_call: TRBV10-1
j_call: TRBJ2-1
clone_size: NA
cdr3_aa: CASSGLGGDEQFF
cdr3_nt: TGCGCCAGCAGTGGCCTCGGGGGGGATGAGCAGTTCTTC

d_call: NA
v_call: TRBV19
j_call: TRBJ2-7
clone_size: few
cdr3_aa: CASSIGGTYEQYF
cdr3_nt: TGTGCCAGTAGTATTGGAGGGACCTACGAGCAGTACTTC

d_call: TRBD1
v_call: TRBV27
j_call: TRBJ1-5
clone_size: NA
cdr3_aa: CASSSIGTGNQPQHF
cdr3_nt: TGTGCCAGCAGTTCCATAGGGACAGGCAATCAGCCCCAGCATTTT

d_call: NA
v_call: TRBV2
j_call: TRBJ1-4
clone_size: NA
cdr3_aa: CASRILGQKLFF
cdr3_nt: TGTGCCAGCAGAATCCTCGGTCAAAAACTGTTTTTT

d_call: NA
v_call: TRBV5-5
j_call: TRBJ1-2
clone_size: NA
cdr3_aa: CASSLGHATNYGYTF
cdr3_nt: TGTGCCAGCAGCTTGGGACACGCCACTAACTATGGCTACACCTTC

d_call: NA
v_call: TRBV18
j_call: TRBJ1-2
clone_size: NA
cdr3_aa: CASSPLDGTNYGYTF
cdr3_nt: TGTGCCAGCTCACCACTCGATGGGACTAACTATGGCTACACCTTC

d_call: TRBD1
v_call: TRBV5-5
j_call: TRBJ1-1
clone_size: once
cdr3_aa: CASSLGGRGRLNTEAFF
cdr3_nt: TGTGCCAGCAGCTTGGGTGGCAGGGGGCGGCTGAACACTGAAGCTTTCTTT

d_call: NA
v_call: TRBV6-5
j_call: TRBJ2-5
clone_size: NA
cdr3_aa: CASSYNGYQETQYF
cdr3_nt: TGTGCCAGCAGTTACAACGGGTACCAAGAGACCCAGTACTTC

d_call: TRBD1
v_call: TRBV19
j_call: TRBJ1-1
clone_size: few
cdr3_aa: CASPGQGANTEAFF
cdr3_nt: TGTGCCAGCCCGGGACAGGGGGCGAACACTGAAGCTTTCTTT

d_call: NA
v_call: TRBV28
j_call: TRBJ1-3
clone_size: NA
cdr3_aa: CASSPTGSSSGNTIYF
cdr3_nt: TGTGCCAGCAGTCCCACAGGGAGTTCCTCTGGAAACACCATATATTTT

d_call: NA
v_call: TRBV7-7
j_call: TRBJ1-1
clone_size: NA
cdr3_aa: CASSPGPNTEAFF
cdr3_nt: TGTGCCAGCAGCCCAGGCCCCAACACTGAAGCTTTCTTT

d_call: NA
v_call: TRBV5-5
j_call: TRBJ1-5
clone_size: NA
cdr3_aa: CASSWGRTNQPQHF
cdr3_nt: TGTGCCAGCAGCTGGGGACGGACAAATCAGCCCCAGCATTTT

d_call: NA
v_call: TRBV2
j_call: TRBJ2-6
clone_size: NA
cdr3_aa: CASSRTRASGANVLTF
cdr3_nt: TGTGCCAGCAGTCGGACCAGGGCCTCTGGGGCCAACGTCCTGACTTTC

d_call: TRBD1
v_call: TRBV7-2
j_call: TRBJ1-1
clone_size: few
cdr3_aa: CASSLVPQGARTAEAFF
cdr3_nt: TGTGCCAGCAGCTTAGTCCCACAGGGGGCAAGAACAGCTGAAGCTTTCTTT

d_call: NA
v_call: TRBV28
j_call: TRBJ1-5
clone_size: NA
cdr3_aa: CASSFRVNQPQHF
cdr3_nt: TGTGCCAGCAGTTTTAGGGTAAATCAGCCCCAGCATTTT

d_call: NA
v_call: TRBV4-3
j_call: TRBJ2-3
clone_size: NA
cdr3_aa: CASSQDSPPGDTQYF
cdr3_nt: TGCGCCAGCAGCCAAGACTCCCCGCCGGGGGATACGCAGTATTTT

d_call: NA
v_call: TRBV30
j_call: TRBJ2-3
clone_size: NA
cdr3_aa: CAWSKTDTQYF
cdr3_nt: TGTGCCTGGAGTAAGACAGATACGCAGTATTTT

d_call: NA
v_call: TRBV7-2
j_call: TRBJ2-1
clone_size: NA
cdr3_aa: CASSKTGRGSYNEQFF
cdr3_nt: TGTGCCAGCAGCAAAACAGGGCGAGGGTCCTACAATGAGCAGTTCTTC

d_call: NA
v_call: TRBV15
j_call: TRBJ1-4
clone_size: NA
cdr3_aa: CATSPRGGGLWEKLFF
cdr3_nt: TGTGCCACCAGCCCTCGAGGCGGGGGCTTGTGGGAAAAACTGTTTTTT

d_call: NA
v_call: TRBV6-1
j_call: TRBJ2-1
clone_size: NA
cdr3_aa: CASRGLVGQFF
cdr3_nt: TGTGCCAGCAGGGGGCTCGTTGGGCAGTTCTTC

d_call: TRBD2
v_call: TRBV30
j_call: TRBJ2-7
clone_size: NA
cdr3_aa: CAWSVGLAGDSPYEQYF
cdr3_nt: TGTGCCTGGAGTGTAGGGCTAGCGGGGGACTCTCCCTACGAGCAGTACTTC

d_call: NA
v_call: TRBV5-1
j_call: TRBJ1-1
clone_size: NA
cdr3_aa: CASSLAPGSRGEAFF
cdr3_nt: TGCGCCAGCAGCTTGGCCCCAGGGAGCCGAGGTGAAGCTTTCTTT

d_call: NA
v_call: TRBV4-3
j_call: TRBJ2-1
clone_size: NA
cdr3_aa: CASSLLASSYNEQFF
cdr3_nt: TGCGCCAGCAGCCTCCTAGCGAGCTCCTACAATGAGCAGTTCTTC

d_call: NA
v_call: TRBV7-9
j_call: TRBJ1-1
clone_size: NA
cdr3_aa: CASSSLYRGVTEAFF
cdr3_nt: TGTGCCAGCAGCTCGCTTTACCGGGGAGTCACTGAAGCTTTCTTT

d_call: NA
v_call: TRBV27
j_call: TRBJ2-2
clone_size: once
cdr3_aa: CASSRTYGELFF
cdr3_nt: TGTGCCAGCAGTAGAACATACGGGGAGCTGTTTTTT

d_call: TRBD1
v_call: TRBV28
j_call: TRBJ1-6
clone_size: few
cdr3_aa: CASRTPGQRSYNSPLHF
cdr3_nt: TGTGCCAGCAGAACCCCGGGACAGCGATCTTATAATTCACCCCTCCACTTT

d_call: NA
v_call: TRBV4-3
j_call: TRBJ2-2
clone_size: few
cdr3_aa: CASSQESRGRTGELFF
cdr3_nt: TGCGCCAGCAGCCAAGAGTCCCGGGGCAGGACCGGGGAGCTGTTTTTT

d_call: TRBD1
v_call: TRBV6-6
j_call: TRBJ1-2
clone_size: NA
cdr3_aa: CASSYSTGWYGYTF
cdr3_nt: TGTGCCAGCAGTTACTCGACAGGGTGGTATGGCTACACCTTC

d_call: NA
v_call: TRBV9
j_call: TRBJ2-2
clone_size: NA
cdr3_aa: CASSVRQGPGELFF
cdr3_nt: TGTGCCAGCAGCGTAAGGCAGGGTCCCGGGGAGCTGTTTTTT